This T cell receptor beta chain comes out of a study of T cell repertoires in cytomegalovirus infection. General study results and limits: Predominance within the ex vivo response was attributable to HLA-C-restricted CMV-specific TCR beta clonotypes.

There are many counts of this clonotype. Its specificity is not known. The CDR3 length is 14 residues. V lost 1 base and J lost 5, with 12 bases in between. TCRdb fed the reads into MiXCR, producing one record per CDR3 protein. The sample comprises over 150,000 distinct CDR3 sequences, over 13% of which are singletons, and approximately 30% rests with the top ten. The chain uses TRBV12-3 or TRBV12-4 and TRBJ2-7; D assignment may be TRBD1 or TRBD2 (5 bases each). The sequenced material came from PBMCs. This sequence originates from a human donor in good health (CMV status not recorded). Some clones in this sample may be carry-over from other donors' samples. The CDR3 DNA follows: TGTGCCAGCAGTTTAGGGACCGGGGCGCACGAGCAGTACTTC. This translates into CASSLGTGAHEQYF.